Listed below are T cell receptor beta chains from one sample, sequenced in a study of CD8+ T cells in alopecia areata. Sequencing used immunoSEQ multiplex PCR; TCRdb keeps in-frame clones, though not all of them. The sample lists approximately 150,000 clones; around 57% were seen once. Sequenced input: CD4+ T cells sorted from blood. The receptors here all came from a human donor in good health. CDR3s include the opening cysteine and the closing phenylalanine or tryptophan. The D gene is left open where the match is weak. Size is stated for part of the rows, as once, few or many counts, or as a class when the clone is expanded.

j_call | d_call | clone_size | v_call | cdr3_nt | cdr3_aa
TRBJ2-3 | TRBD2 | few | TRBV29-1 | TGCAGCGGTCGCGACACGGGAGGAACAGATACGCAGTATTTT | CSGRDTGGTDTQYF
TRBJ1-5 | . | . | TRBV7-2 | TGTGCCAGCAGCCCGGTGGATCAGCCCCAGCATTTT | CASSPVDQPQHF
TRBJ2-1 | . | . | TRBV6-5 | TGTGCCAGCAGTTACAGAAGTAGCGTTAATGAGCAGTTCTTC | CASSYRSSVNEQFF
TRBJ1-1 | . | . | TRBV7-9 | TGTGCCAGCAGACCAAGGCCATCGGGGGGAATGAACACTGAAGCTTTCTTT | CASRPRPSGGMNTEAFF
TRBJ2-1 | TRBD2 | . | TRBV7-9 | TGTGCCAGCAGTAACCAAGGGTATATAGCGGGAGGCACGTTCTTC | CASSNQGYIAGGTFF
TRBJ1-4 | TRBD1 | . | TRBV5-1 | TGCGCCAGCAGCTTGGAGACAGGGGCGAGCAATGAAAAACTGTTTTTT | CASSLETGASNEKLFF
TRBJ2-1 | TRBD1 | . | TRBV5-1 | TGCGCCAGCAGCGCCCAGTTTTACCGGGACAGGCTATACAATGAGCAGTTCTTC | CASSAQFYRDRLYNEQFF
TRBJ2-5 | TRBD2 | few | TRBV5-1 | TGCGCCAGCAGCTTGGCGGTAGCGGGACCCCAAGAGACCCAGTACTTC | CASSLAVAGPQETQYF
TRBJ2-1 | . | . | TRBV2 | TGTGCCAGCAGTGAATGGGCAGGGAGTGAGCAGTTCTTC | CASSEWAGSEQFF
TRBJ2-5 | . | . | TRBV7-9 | TGTGCCAGCAGCTTGGGGGTCAACAAAGAGACCCAGTACTTC | CASSLGVNKETQYF
TRBJ2-1 | . | . | TRBV2 | TGTGCCAGCAGGGCCGGGACTTCCAATGAGCAGTTCTTC | CASRAGTSNEQFF
TRBJ1-2 | . | . | TRBV2 | TGTGCCAGCAGTGTCACGCAGGGGAACTATGGCTACACCTTC | CASSVTQGNYGYTF
TRBJ2-1 | TRBD1 | . | TRBV2 | TGTGCCAGCAGTACAGACAGGGGCGCCTACAATGAGCAGTTCTTC | CASSTDRGAYNEQFF
TRBJ1-2 | TRBD1 | . | TRBV7-9 | TGTGCCAGCAGCTCCTCGGACAGGGTCCCATATGGCTACACCTTC | CASSSSDRVPYGYTF
TRBJ2-7 | . | . | TRBV29-1 | TGCAGCGTACGGACAGCCTCCCTCGAGCAGTACTTC | CSVRTASLEQYF
TRBJ2-5 | TRBD1 | few | TRBV28 | TGTGCCAGTAAAACAGGGGCCGGGACCCAGTACTTC | CASKTGAGTQYF
TRBJ2-7 | . | . | TRBV27 | TGTGCCAGCAAACGACAGTACGGCTCCTACGAGCAGTACTTC | CASKRQYGSYEQYF
TRBJ2-1 | . | . | TRBV5-1 | TGCGCCAGCAGCTTGGGGGCGCTGTACAATGAGCAGTTCTTC | CASSLGALYNEQFF
TRBJ2-7 | TRBD2 | . | TRBV29-1 | TGCAGCGTCCTAGCGGGAGGGGCCTACGAGCAGTACTTC | CSVLAGGAYEQYF
TRBJ2-5 | . | few | TRBV4-2 | TGTGCCAGCAGCCCCCTCCTGGGCCCAATGGGAGAGACCCAGTACTTC | CASSPLLGPMGETQYF
TRBJ2-3 | TRBD2 | . | TRBV29-1 | TGCAGCGCCGGCCCGACTAGCTATACGCAGTATTTT | CSAGPTSYTQYF
TRBJ1-2 | . | . | TRBV7-9 | TGTGCCAGCAGCTCGCAGGGGTCGGGTGGCTACACCTTC | CASSSQGSGGYTF
TRBJ2-7 | TRBD2 | few | TRBV4-2 | TGTGCCAGCAGCCAAGATCCTAGCGGGGGGTCGTACGAGCAGTACTTC | CASSQDPSGGSYEQYF
TRBJ2-5 | TRBD2 | . | TRBV27 | TGTGCCAGCAGTTTCGGGACCGGGGGGGAGACCCAGTACTTC | CASSFGTGGETQYF
TRBJ2-7 | TRBD2 | few | TRBV28 | TGTGCCAGCAGCTTAACTAGCGGGAGCCACGAGCAGTACTTC | CASSLTSGSHEQYF